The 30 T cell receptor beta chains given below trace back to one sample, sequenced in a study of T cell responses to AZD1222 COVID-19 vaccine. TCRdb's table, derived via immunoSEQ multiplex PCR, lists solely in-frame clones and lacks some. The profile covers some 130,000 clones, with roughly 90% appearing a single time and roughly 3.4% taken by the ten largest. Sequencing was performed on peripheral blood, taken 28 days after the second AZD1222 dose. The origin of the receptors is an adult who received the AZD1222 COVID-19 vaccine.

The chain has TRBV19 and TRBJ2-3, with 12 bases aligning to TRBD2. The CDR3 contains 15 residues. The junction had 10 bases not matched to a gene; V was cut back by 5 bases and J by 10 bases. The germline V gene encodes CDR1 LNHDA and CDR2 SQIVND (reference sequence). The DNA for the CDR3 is TGTGCCAGTAGTGCCCGACTAGCGGGAGAGACGGCGCAGTATTTT. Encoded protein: CASSARLAGETAQYF.

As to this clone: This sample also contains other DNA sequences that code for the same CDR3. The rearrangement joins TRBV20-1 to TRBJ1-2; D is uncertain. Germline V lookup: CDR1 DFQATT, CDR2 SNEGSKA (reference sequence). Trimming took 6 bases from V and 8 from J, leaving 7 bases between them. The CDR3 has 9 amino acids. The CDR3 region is CSAPGGYTF. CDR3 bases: TGCAGTGCCCCGGGCGGCTACACCTTC.

As DNA, the CDR3 is TGTGCCAGCAGCAGACAAACAGGGGGCATTTCACCCCTCCACTTT. It specifies CASSRQTGGISPLHF. This chain connects TRBV7-2 to TRBJ1-6, with 9 nucleotides matching TRBD1. Looked up from germline, CDR1 is SGHTA and CDR2 is FQGNSA. CDR3 length equals 15 residues. V dropped 5 bases and J dropped 9; count of bases not matched to a gene: 8. The full variable domain, rest sourced from reference TRBV7-2 and TRBJ1-6, is GAGVSQSPSNKVTEKGKDVELRCDPISGHTALYWYRQSLGQGLEFLIYFQGNSAPDKSGLPSDRFSAERTGGSVSTLTIQRTQQEDSAVYLCASSRQTGGISPLHFGNGTRLTVT.

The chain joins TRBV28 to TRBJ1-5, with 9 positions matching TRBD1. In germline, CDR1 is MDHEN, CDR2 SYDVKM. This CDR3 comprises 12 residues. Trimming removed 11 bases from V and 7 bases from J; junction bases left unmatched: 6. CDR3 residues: CAGRQGDQPQHF. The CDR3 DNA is TGTGCCGGACGACAGGGGGACCAGCCCCAGCATTTT.

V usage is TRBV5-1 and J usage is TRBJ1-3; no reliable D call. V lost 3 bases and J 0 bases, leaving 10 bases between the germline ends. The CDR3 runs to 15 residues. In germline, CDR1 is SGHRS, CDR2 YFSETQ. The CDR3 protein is CASSWDKSSGNTIYF. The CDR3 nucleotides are TGCGCCAGCAGCTGGGATAAGAGCTCTGGAAACACCATATATTTT. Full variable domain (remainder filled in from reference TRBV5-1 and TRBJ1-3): KAGVTQTPRYLIKTRGQQVTLSCSPISGHRSVSWYQQTPGQGLQFLFEYFSETQRNKGNFPGRFSGRQFSNSRSEMNVSTLELGDSALYLCASSWDKSSGNTIYFGEGSWLTVV.

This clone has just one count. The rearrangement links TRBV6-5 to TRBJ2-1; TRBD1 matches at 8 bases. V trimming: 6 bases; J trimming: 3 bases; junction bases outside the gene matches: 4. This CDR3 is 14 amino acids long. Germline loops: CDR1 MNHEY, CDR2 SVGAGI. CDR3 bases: TGTGCCAGCAGAAGGACAGGGAGCTACAATGAGCAGTTCTTC. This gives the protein CASRRTGSYNEQFF.

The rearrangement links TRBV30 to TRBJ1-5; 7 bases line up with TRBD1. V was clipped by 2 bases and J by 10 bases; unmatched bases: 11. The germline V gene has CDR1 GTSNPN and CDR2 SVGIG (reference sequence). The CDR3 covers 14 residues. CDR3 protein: CAWSLQGNKAPQHF. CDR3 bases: TGTGCCTGGAGTTTACAGGGGAATAAAGCTCCCCAGCATTTT.

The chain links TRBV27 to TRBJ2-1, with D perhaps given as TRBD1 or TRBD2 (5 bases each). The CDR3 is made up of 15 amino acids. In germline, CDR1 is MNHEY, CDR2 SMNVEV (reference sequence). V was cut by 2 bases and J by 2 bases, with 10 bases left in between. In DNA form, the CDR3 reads TGTGCCAGCAGTTTAGAGGGACCACCCTACAATGAGCAGTTCTTC. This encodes CASSLEGPPYNEQFF.

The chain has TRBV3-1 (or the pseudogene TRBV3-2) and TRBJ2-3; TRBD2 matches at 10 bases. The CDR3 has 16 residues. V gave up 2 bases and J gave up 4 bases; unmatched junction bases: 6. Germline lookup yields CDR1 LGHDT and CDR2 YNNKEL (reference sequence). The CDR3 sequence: CASSQPSGSTPDTQYF. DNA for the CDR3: TGTGCCAGCAGCCAACCTAGCGGGAGTACGCCAGATACGCAGTATTTT.

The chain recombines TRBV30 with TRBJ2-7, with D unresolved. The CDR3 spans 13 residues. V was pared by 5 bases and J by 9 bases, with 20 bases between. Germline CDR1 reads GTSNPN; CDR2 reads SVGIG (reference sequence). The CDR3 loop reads CAWSVGPSLRQYF. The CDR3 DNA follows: TGTGCCTGGTCTGTTGGACCGAGCTTGCGGCAGTACTTC. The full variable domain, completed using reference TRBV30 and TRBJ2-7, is SQTIHQWPATLVQPVGSPLSLECTVEGTSNPNLYWYRQAAGRGLQLLFYSVGIGQISSEVPQNLSASRPQDRQFILSSKKLLLSDSGFYLCAWSVGPSLRQYFGPGTRLTVT.

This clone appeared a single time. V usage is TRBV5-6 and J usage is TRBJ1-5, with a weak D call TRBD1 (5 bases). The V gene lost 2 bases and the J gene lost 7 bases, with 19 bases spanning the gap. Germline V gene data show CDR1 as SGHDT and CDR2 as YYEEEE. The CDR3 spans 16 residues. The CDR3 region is CASSLNRDPGRQPQHF. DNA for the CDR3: TGTGCCAGCAGCTTAAACCGGGACCCCGGGCGGCAGCCCCAGCATTTT.

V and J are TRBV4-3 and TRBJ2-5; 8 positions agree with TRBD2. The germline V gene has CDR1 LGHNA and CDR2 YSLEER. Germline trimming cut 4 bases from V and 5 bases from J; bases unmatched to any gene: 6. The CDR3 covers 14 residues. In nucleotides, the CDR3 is TGCGCCAGCAGCCGAGAGCGGGAGAGGGAGACCCAGTACTTC. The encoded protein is CASSRERERETQYF.

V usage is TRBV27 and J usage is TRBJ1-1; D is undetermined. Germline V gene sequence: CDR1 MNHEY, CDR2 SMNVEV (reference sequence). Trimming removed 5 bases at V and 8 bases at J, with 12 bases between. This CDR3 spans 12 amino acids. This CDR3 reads CASSRQMGEAFF. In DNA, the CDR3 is TGTGCCAGCAGTAGGCAGATGGGGGAAGCTTTCTTT.

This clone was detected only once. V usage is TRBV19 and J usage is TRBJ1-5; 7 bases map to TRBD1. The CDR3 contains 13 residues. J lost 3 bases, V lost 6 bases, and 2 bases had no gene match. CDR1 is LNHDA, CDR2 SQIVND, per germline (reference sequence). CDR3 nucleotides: TGTGCCAGTAGGGGACAGTTCAATCAGCCCCAGCATTTT. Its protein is CASRGQFNQPQHF.

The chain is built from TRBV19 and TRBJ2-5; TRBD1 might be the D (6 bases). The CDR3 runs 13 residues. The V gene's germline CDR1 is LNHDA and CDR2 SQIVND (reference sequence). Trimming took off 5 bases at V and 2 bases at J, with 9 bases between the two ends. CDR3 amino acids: CASSSQGQETQYF. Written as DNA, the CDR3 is TGTGCCAGTAGTTCTCAGGGGCAAGAGACCCAGTACTTC.

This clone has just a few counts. The chain's CDR3 is CASSSVVTGELFF. In nucleotides, the CDR3 is TGTGCCAGCAGTAGTGTAGTCACCGGGGAGCTGTTTTTT. V gene TRBV6-5 combines with J gene TRBJ2-2, with no clear D. Germline loops: CDR1 MNHEY, CDR2 SVGAGI. The CDR3 has 13 residues. V shed 5 bases and J shed 4 bases, with 8 bases lying between them.

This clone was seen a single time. CDR3 amino acids: CASSPTLTGQPQHF. The CDR3 coding sequence is TGTGCCAGCAGCCCTACATTGACAGGCCAGCCCCAGCATTTT. This chain uses TRBV9 with TRBJ1-5, with a possible D match to TRBD1 (6 bases). Germline assignment: CDR1 SGDLS and CDR2 YYNGEE. V was clipped by 4 bases and J by 7 bases, with 15 bases between them. This CDR3 comprises 14 residues.

CDR3 DNA: TGCGCCAGCAGTGACCCGAGCGGGACGCCACAGTTCTTC. Protein sequence: CASSDPSGTPQFF. This sequence joins TRBV10-1 and TRBJ2-1; 7 bases fit TRBD2. There are 13 residues in the CDR3. J gave up 13 bases and V 3 bases, and 9 bases lay outside the gene matches. Looked up from germline, CDR1 is WNHNN and CDR2 is SYGVQD (reference sequence).

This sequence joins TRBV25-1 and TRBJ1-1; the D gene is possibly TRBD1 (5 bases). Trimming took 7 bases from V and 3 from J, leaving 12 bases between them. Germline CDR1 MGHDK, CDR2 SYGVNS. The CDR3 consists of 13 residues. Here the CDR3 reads CASTGGIDTEAFF. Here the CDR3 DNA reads TGTGCCAGCACCGGGGGGATCGACACTGAAGCTTTCTTT.

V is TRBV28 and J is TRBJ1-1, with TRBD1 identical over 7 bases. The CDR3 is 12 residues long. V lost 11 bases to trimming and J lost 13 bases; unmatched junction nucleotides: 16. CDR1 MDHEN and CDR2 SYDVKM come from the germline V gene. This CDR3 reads CAVTGPERGHFF. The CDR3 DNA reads TGTGCCGTGACAGGTCCTGAGAGGGGGCATTTCTTT.

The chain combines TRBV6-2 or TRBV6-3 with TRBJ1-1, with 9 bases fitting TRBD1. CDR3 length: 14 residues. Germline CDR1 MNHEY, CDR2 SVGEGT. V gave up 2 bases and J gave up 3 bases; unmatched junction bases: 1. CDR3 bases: TGTGCCAGCAGTTACGGACAGGGGTACACTGAAGCTTTCTTT. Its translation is CASSYGQGYTEAFF.

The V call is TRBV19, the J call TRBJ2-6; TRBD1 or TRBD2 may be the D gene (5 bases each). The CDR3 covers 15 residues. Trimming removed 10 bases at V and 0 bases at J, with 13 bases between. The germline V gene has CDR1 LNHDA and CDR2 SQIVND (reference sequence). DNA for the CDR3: TGTGCCACCGACACGGGGACCTCTGGGGCCAACGTCCTGACTTTC. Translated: CATDTGTSGANVLTF.

CDR3 DNA: TGTGCCAGTAGTGACAGCCGAAGCACTGAAGCTTTCTTT. Its protein product is CASSDSRSTEAFF. The J gene is TRBJ1-1, the V gene TRBV19, with a tentative D call TRBD1 (5 bases). V shed 5 bases and J shed 4 bases, with 11 bases lying between them. Germline V gives CDR1 LNHDA, CDR2 SQIVND (reference sequence). This CDR3 is built from 13 residues.

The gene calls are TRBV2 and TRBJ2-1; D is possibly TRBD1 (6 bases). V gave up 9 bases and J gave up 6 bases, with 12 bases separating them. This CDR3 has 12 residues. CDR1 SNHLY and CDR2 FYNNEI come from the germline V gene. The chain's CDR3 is CASRLDSNEQFF. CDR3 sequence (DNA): TGTGCCAGTAGGTTGGACAGCAATGAGCAGTTCTTC.

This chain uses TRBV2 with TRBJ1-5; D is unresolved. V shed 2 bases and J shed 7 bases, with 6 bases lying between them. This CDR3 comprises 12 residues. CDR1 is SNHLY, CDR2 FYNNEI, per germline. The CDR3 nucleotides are TGTGCCAGCAGTGAAATGGAACAGCCCCAGCATTTT. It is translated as CASSEMEQPQHF.

As DNA, the CDR3 is TGTGCCAGCAGCGTCGTAAATGAGCAGTTCTTC. It codes for CASSVVNEQFF. The V call is TRBV3-1 (or the pseudogene TRBV3-2), the J call TRBJ2-1; D gene ambiguous. Germline-derived CDR1 and CDR2 are LGHDT and YNNKEL (reference sequence). Trimming took off 5 bases at V and 7 bases at J, with 6 bases between the two ends. The CDR3 is 11 residues long.

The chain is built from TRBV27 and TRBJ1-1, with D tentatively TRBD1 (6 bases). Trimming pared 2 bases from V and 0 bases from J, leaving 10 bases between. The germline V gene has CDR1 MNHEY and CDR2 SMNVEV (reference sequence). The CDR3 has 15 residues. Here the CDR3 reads CASSLQGNLNTEAFF. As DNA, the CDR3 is TGTGCCAGCAGTTTACAGGGGAACCTGAACACTGAAGCTTTCTTT.

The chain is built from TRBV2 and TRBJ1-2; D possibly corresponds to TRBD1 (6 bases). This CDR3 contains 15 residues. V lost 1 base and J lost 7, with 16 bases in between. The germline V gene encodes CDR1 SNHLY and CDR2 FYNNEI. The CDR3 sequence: CASSEVGGRGFGYTF. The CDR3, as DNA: TGTGCCAGCAGTGAAGTTGGCGGCAGGGGTTTTGGCTACACCTTC.

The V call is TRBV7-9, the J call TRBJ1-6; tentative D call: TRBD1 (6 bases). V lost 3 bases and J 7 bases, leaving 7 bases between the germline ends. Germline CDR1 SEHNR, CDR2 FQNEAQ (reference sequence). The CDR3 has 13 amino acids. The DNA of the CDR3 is TGTGCCAGCAGCTTCGACAGGAATTCACCCCTCCACTTT. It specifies CASSFDRNSPLHF.

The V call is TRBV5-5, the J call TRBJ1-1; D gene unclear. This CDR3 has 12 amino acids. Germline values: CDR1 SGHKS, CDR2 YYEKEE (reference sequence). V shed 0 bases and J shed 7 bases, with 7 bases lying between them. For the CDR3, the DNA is TGTGCCAGCAGCTTGGGAGGGATTGAAGCTTTCTTT. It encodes CASSLGGIEAFF. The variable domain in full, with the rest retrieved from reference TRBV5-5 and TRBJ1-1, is DAGVTQSPTHLIKTRGQQVTLRCSPISGHKSVSWYQQVLGQGPQFIFQYYEKEERGRGNFPDRFSARQFPNYSSELNVNALLLGDSALYLCASSLGGIEAFFGQGTRLTVV.